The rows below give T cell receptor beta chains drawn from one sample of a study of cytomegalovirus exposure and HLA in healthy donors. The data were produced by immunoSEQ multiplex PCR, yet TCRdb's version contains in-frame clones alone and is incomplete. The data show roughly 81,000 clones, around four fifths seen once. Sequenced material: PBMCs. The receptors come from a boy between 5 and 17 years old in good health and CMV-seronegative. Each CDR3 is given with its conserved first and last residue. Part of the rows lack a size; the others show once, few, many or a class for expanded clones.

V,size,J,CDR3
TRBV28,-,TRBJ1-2,CASSLSGAIYGYTF
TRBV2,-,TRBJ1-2,CASSVNRPMQGGYTF
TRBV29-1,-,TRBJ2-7,CSVMDRGGTYEQYF
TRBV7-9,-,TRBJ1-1,CASSSQGAEAFF
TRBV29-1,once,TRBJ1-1,CSVVGGVGTEAFF
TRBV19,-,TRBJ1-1,CASSPTGVTEAFF
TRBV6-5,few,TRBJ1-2,CASGTGVGGYTF
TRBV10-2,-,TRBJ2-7,CASSPLAGASYEQYF
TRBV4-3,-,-,CASSQSGTGGVEQYF
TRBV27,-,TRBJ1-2,CASSQGQVHGYTF
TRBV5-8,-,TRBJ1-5,CASPGMSSNQPQHF
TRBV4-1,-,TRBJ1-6,CASRTWTGTGSPLHF
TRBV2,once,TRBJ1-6,CASRKEVPNSPLHF
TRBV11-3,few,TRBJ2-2,CASSVSGENTGELFF
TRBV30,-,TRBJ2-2,CAWSVHPNTGELFF
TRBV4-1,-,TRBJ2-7,CASSQPDSSPGSYEQYF
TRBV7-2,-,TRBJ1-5,CASSLALGRNQPQHF
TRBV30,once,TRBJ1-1,CAWSGYRQLSNTEAFF
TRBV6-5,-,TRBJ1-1,CASSLLGQMNTEAFF
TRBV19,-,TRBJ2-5,CASSIGSGTQETQYF
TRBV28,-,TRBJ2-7,CASSSTRQGYEQYF
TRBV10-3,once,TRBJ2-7,CAISGASGRNEQYF
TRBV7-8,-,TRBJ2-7,CASSHIRTSATYEQYF
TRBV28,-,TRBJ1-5,CASSFRHLSNQPQHF
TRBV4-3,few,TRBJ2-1,CASSQRTDSYNEQFF
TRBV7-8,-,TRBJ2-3,CASSLTRTVPDTQYF
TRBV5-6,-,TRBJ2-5,CASSTGTGAGTQYF
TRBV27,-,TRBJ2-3,CASSGFSMDTQYF
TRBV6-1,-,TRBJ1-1,CASSEQRANTEAFF
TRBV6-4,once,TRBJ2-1,CASSDETSGISEQFF
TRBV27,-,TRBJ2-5,CASSFQSRGSQYF
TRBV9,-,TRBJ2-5,CASSEGGLAGAVGETQYF